This is a list of T cell receptor beta chains from one sample in a study of T cell clonotyping in hematopoietic cell transplantation. TCRdb keeps only in-frame clones here, not all; method: immunoSEQ multiplex PCR. The sample has 13,000 to 15,000 clones; around 94% are singletons. Specimen: PBMCs, collected 30 days after allogeneic stem cell transplant. These receptors were obtained from a male patient aged 60 to 75 who had an allogeneic stem cell transplant from an unrelated donor, so the T cells may come from the graft donor. Some clones in this sample may be carry-over from other donors' samples. Each CDR3 is given with its conserved first and last residue. The order of the fields is V gene, clone size, D gene, J gene, CDR3 DNA, CDR3 protein. The D gene is left open where the match is weak. Some rows have no size entry. The others give once, few or many, or a class for an expanded clone.

TRBV28	-	-	TRBJ1-4	TGTGCCAGCAGACAGGGCACTGAAAAACTGTTTTTT	CASRQGTEKLFF
TRBV4-1	-	-	TRBJ2-3	TGCGCCAGCAGCCGAGCACTTTCGAGTACAGATACGCAGTATTTT	CASSRALSSTDTQYF
TRBV25-1	-	TRBD1	TRBJ1-6	TGTGCCAGCAGTGAATCCTTCAGGGGGGATTCACCCCTCCACTTT	CASSESFRGDSPLHF
TRBV2	-	-	TRBJ2-2	TGTGCCAGCAGGTACGAGGGAAACACCGGGGAGCTGTTTTTT	CASRYEGNTGELFF
TRBV25-1	-	-	TRBJ2-5	TGTGCCAGCGGTACAGGGACAGAGACCCAGTACTTC	CASGTGTETQYF
TRBV6-6	-	TRBD1	TRBJ1-2	TGTGCCAGCACCCTGGGACAGCTGGGGGACTATGGCTACACCTTC	CASTLGQLGDYGYTF
TRBV9	-	-	TRBJ2-5	TGTGCCAGCAGCTATGGGACGGCTGAGACCCAGTACTTC	CASSYGTAETQYF
TRBV18	few	-	TRBJ1-1	TGTGCCAGCTCACCCAGGGACGTAACTACGGACACTGAAGCTTTCTTT	CASSPRDVTTDTEAFF
TRBV2	-	TRBD1	TRBJ1-4	TGTGCCAGCAGTCCCAACAACAGGGGCGAAAAACTGTTTTTT	CASSPNNRGEKLFF
TRBV4-2	-	-	TRBJ1-5	TGTGCCAGCAGCCAGGGTTCGAGCAATCAGCCCCAGCATTTT	CASSQGSSNQPQHF
TRBV6-5	once	-	TRBJ1-1	TGTGCCAGCAGTGTTAAGGGGGTGAGCACTGAAGCTTTCTTT	CASSVKGVSTEAFF
TRBV6-1	-	TRBD1	TRBJ2-3	TGTGCCAGCAGTATCGACAGGGCCACAGATACGCAGTATTTT	CASSIDRATDTQYF
TRBV25-1	-	-	TRBJ1-1	TGTGCCAGCAGTGAACTCCTCACTGAAGCTTTCTTT	CASSELLTEAFF
TRBV7-2	-	-	TRBJ1-6	TGTGCCAGCAGCTTCGGCGGGTCCCTCTCCTATAATTCACCCCTCCACTTT	CASSFGGSLSYNSPLHF
TRBV5-1	-	TRBD1	TRBJ1-2	TGCGCCAGCAGCTCCCAGGGACAGGGGGTCTATGGCTACACCTTC	CASSSQGQGVYGYTF
TRBV29-1	-	TRBD2	TRBJ2-2	TGCAGCGTTGCGACGCGGGGGGGCTGGGTCGGGGAGCTGTTTTTT	CSVATRGGWVGELFF
TRBV2	-	-	TRBJ1-1	TGTGCCAGCTTCCTCCCGCCGGGGGTTGCGGAAGCTTTCTTT	CASFLPPGVAEAFF
TRBV27	-	TRBD1	TRBJ2-7	TGTGCCAGCAGTTTAACAGGGGGCTTAGGCTACGAGCAGTACTTC	CASSLTGGLGYEQYF
TRBV9	few	TRBD1	TRBJ1-4	TGTGCCAGCAGCGTAGATGGGACAGGGGGTGAAAAACTGTTTTTT	CASSVDGTGGEKLFF
TRBV29-1	-	-	TRBJ1-2	TGCAGCGTTGGAGAACAGGCGACTAACTATGGCTACACCTTC	CSVGEQATNYGYTF
TRBV4-1	-	-	TRBJ1-5	TGCGCCAGCAGCCAAGATATCACGATCAATCAGCCCCAGCATTTT	CASSQDITINQPQHF
TRBV27	once	-	TRBJ2-7	TGTGCCAGCAGTTTACACAGGAGCTCCTACGAGCAGTACTTC	CASSLHRSSYEQYF
TRBV7-2	-	-	TRBJ1-1	TGTGCCAGCAGCCAGCACTTGAACACTGAAGCTTTCTTT	CASSQHLNTEAFF
TRBV5-6	-	-	TRBJ2-6	TGTGCCAGCAGCTTGCGTATAGGGTTTAGCTCTGGGGCCAACGTCCTGACTTTC	CASSLRIGFSSGANVLTF
TRBV10-3	-	TRBD2	TRBJ2-3	TGTGCCATCAGTGACGGGCGGGGGGGTATCACAGATACGCAGTATTTT	CAISDGRGGITDTQYF
TRBV6-5	-	-	TRBJ1-2	TGTGCCAGCAGGAGAGGAGTGGGGGGGGAAGGCTACACCTTC	CASRRGVGGEGYTF
TRBV7-8	-	TRBD2	TRBJ2-2	TGTGCCAGCAGTCGGACTAGCTCGACCGGGGAGCTGTTTTTT	CASSRTSSTGELFF
TRBV4-1	-	-	TRBJ1-3	TGCGCCAGCAGCCAAATATGGGTTACTGGAAACACCATATATTTT	CASSQIWVTGNTIYF
TRBV6-1	once	-	TRBJ1-2	TGTGCCAGCAGTGAGGGGAGAGTTCCTAACTATGGCTACACCTTC	CASSEGRVPNYGYTF
TRBV2	few	-	TRBJ1-2	TGTGCCAGCGGAAGGGACAACGGGGGGGGTGGCTACACCTTC	CASGRDNGGGGYTF
TRBV7-2	-	-	TRBJ1-2	TGTGCCAGCAGCTTAGTATATGATGGCTACACCTTC	CASSLVYDGYTF
TRBV7-9	-	-	TRBJ2-6	TGTGCCAGCAGCTTCCAGGGCCCTCCCTCTGGGGCCAACGTCCTGACTTTC	CASSFQGPPSGANVLTF
TRBV6-6	-	-	TRBJ1-2	TGTGCCAGCAGTTACTGGCGGACTAACTATGGCTACACCTTC	CASSYWRTNYGYTF
TRBV4-1	-	TRBD1	TRBJ2-4	TGCGCCAGCAGCCCTTTGGGACAGATAAACATTCAGTACTTC	CASSPLGQINIQYF
TRBV7-8	-	TRBD1	TRBJ1-6	TGTGCCAGCAGCGATCCAAGGGACAGGGGAAATTCACCCCTCCACTTT	CASSDPRDRGNSPLHF
TRBV5-6	-	-	TRBJ1-2	TGTGCCAGCAGCTTACGGGATGGGGCCGGATATGGCTACACCTTC	CASSLRDGAGYGYTF
TRBV25-1	-	-	TRBJ1-1	TGTGCCAGCTCTTTGAACACTGAAGCTTTCTTT	CASSLNTEAFF
TRBV30	-	TRBD2	TRBJ2-1	TGTGCCTGGAGTATAGCGGGCGACAATGAGCAGTTCTTC	CAWSIAGDNEQFF
TRBV7-2	-	TRBD1	TRBJ2-2	TGTGCCAGCAGCGACAGGGGGCAGGCCGGGGAGCTGTTTTTT	CASSDRGQAGELFF
TRBV19	-	TRBD1	TRBJ1-2	TGTGCCAGCCGACGATTGACAGGGGGACTTTCTAACTATGGCTACACCTTC	CASRRLTGGLSNYGYTF
TRBV5-6	-	-	TRBJ1-1	TGTGCCAGCAGCTTGGAGAGGTACACTGAAGCTTTCTTT	CASSLERYTEAFF
TRBV5-1	-	-	TRBJ2-4	TGCGCCAGCAGCTTGGTCGGGGGTTTAGCCAAAAACATTCAGTACTTC	CASSLVGGLAKNIQYF
TRBV5-1	once	-	TRBJ2-7	TGCGCCAGCAGCTTCGGGTGGGCAGGAAGCTCCTACGAGCAGTACTTC	CASSFGWAGSSYEQYF
TRBV7-2	-	TRBD1	TRBJ2-7	TGTGCCAGCAGCTTTACCGGGACAGGGACCTACGAGCAGTACTTC	CASSFTGTGTYEQYF
TRBV19	-	-	TRBJ1-5	TGTGCCAGTAGTATTAAGATTTATAGCAATCAGCCCCAGCATTTT	CASSIKIYSNQPQHF
TRBV27	once	TRBD1	TRBJ2-1	TGTGCCAGCACACGGGACAGCCTGTACAATGAGCAGTTCTTC	CASTRDSLYNEQFF
TRBV6-6	-	-	TRBJ1-6	TGTGCCAGCATGGGGCAGAAGGGGGGGAATTCACCCCTCCACTTT	CASMGQKGGNSPLHF
TRBV5-1	-	TRBD2	TRBJ2-7	TGCGCCAGCAGCTTGGATACTAGCGGGAACTACGAGCAGTACTTC	CASSLDTSGNYEQYF